These 3 T cell receptor beta chains were sequenced from one sample in a study of cytomegalovirus exposure and HLA in healthy donors. A multiplex PCR was run with 60 Vbeta primers and 13 Jbeta primers. Libraries were prepared by immunoSEQ multiplex PCR; TCRdb keeps only in-frame clonotypes and omits some of them. The repertoire consists of over 130,000 clones, with 66% occurring once and the leading ten covering 6.5%. What was sequenced was PBMCs. The receptors come from a woman aged 60 to 75 in good health and CMV-seronegative.

In its sample, this clone was seen a few times. This chain connects TRBV28 to TRBJ1-2; D may be TRBD1 (6 bases). V was trimmed by 2 bases and J by 5 bases, leaving 12 bases between them. The germline V gene has CDR1 MDHEN and CDR2 SYDVKM. CDR3 size: 14 residues. DNA for the CDR3: TGTGCCAGCAGTTTAAACAGGGAGGGATATGGCTACACCTTC. It encodes CASSLNREGYGYTF.

This clone has more than one count but fewer than ten. Mismatch with germline at one junction end may stem from a read error. The chain is built from TRBV7-9 and TRBJ2-3; TRBD2 agrees at 12 bases. Germline-derived CDR1 and CDR2 are SEHNR and FQNEAQ (reference sequence). The CDR3 sequence is 18 residues long. The CDR3 DNA reads TGTTCCAGCAGCCCAGGGGCTAGCGGGGGGGATATGGCAGATACGCAGTATTTT. Translation: CSSSPGASGGDMADTQYF.

V and J are TRBV6-1 and TRBJ2-3, with TRBD1 as a possible D gene (6 bases). The CDR3 is made up of 14 amino acids. With 5 bases removed from V and 4 bases from J, the gap between germline ends came to 13 bases. Germline V gene sequence: CDR1 MNHNS, CDR2 SASEGT. CDR3 sequence: CASSTRGIPDTQYF. CDR3 bases: TGTGCCAGCAGTACGAGGGGGATCCCAGATACGCAGTATTTT.